The text below deals with one TCR beta chain. The target antigen is unknown. The sample belongs to a study of T cell responses to AZD1222 COVID-19 vaccine. This CDR3 has 14 amino acids. Germline values: CDR1 SGDLS, CDR2 YYNGEE. The ends were cut back, 1 base at V and 7 bases at J, with 9 bases in the middle. TCRdb's table, derived via immunoSEQ multiplex PCR, lists solely in-frame clones and lacks some. Counted here are 180,000 or so clones, 75% to 90% occurring once; the ten biggest clones make up roughly 4%. Whole-study findings and limits: Dominant CD4 TCR responses targeted spike regions 160-218 and 743-854. Unmutated variant regions are reportedly targeted by nearly half of spike-specific TCRs.

The sample consisted of peripheral blood, taken 28 days after the second dose of the MenACWY control vaccine. This chain uses TRBV9 with TRBJ1-6, with a weak D call TRBD1 (5 bases). The receptor comes from an adult who received the MenACWY meningococcal vaccine as a control. CDR3 in DNA: TGTGCCAGCAGCGTACAGGGATACAATTCACCCCTCCACTTT. This gives the protein CASSVQGYNSPLHF. Looking up the rest from reference TRBV9 and TRBJ1-6 gives the full variable domain: DSGVTQTPKHLITATGQRVTLRCSPRSGDLSVYWYQQSLDQGLQFLIQYYNGEERAKGNILERFSAQQFPDLHSELNLSSLELGDSALYFCASSVQGYNSPLHFGNGTRLTVT.